What follows are 27 T cell receptor beta chains derived from one specimen sequenced in a study of T cell responses to AZD1222 COVID-19 vaccine. Libraries were prepared by immunoSEQ multiplex PCR; TCRdb keeps only in-frame clonotypes and omits some of them. The sample holds around 160,000 clones, around nine tenths seen once. This specimen was peripheral blood, taken on day 0 of MenACWY control vaccination. The origin of the receptors is an adult in good health.

The chain links TRBV28 to TRBJ1-2; D is unresolved. The CDR3 runs 14 residues. The ends were cut back, 7 bases at V and 4 bases at J, with 16 bases in the middle. Germline-derived CDR1 and CDR2 are MDHEN and SYDVKM. CDR3 region: CASTLTLGSYGYTF. As DNA, the CDR3 is TGTGCCAGCACCCTGACCCTCGGAAGCTATGGCTACACCTTC.

The rearrangement links TRBV30 to TRBJ1-5, with TRBD1 as a possible D gene (5 bases). This CDR3 region has 13 residues. V shed 1 base and J shed 4 bases, with 8 bases lying between them. Germline lookup yields CDR1 GTSNPN and CDR2 SVGIG (reference sequence). The CDR3 DNA is TGTGCCTGGAGTGGTGGGGGTAATCAGCCCCAGCATTTT. Amino acid sequence: CAWSGGGNQPQHF.

CDR3 sequence reads: CASSLGGGPLDTQYF. Written as DNA, the CDR3 is TGTGCCAGCAGTTTAGGCGGGGGGCCCCTAGATACGCAGTATTTT. This sequence joins TRBV27 and TRBJ2-3; 8 bases match TRBD2. CDR1 is MNHEY and CDR2 is SMNVEV in the germline V gene (reference sequence). The ends lost 2 bases at V and 5 bases at J; junction bases unmatched: 6. This CDR3 is 15 amino acids long.

This rearrangement joins TRBV9 to TRBJ1-2; perhaps TRBD1 as D (6 bases). This CDR3 is built from 16 residues. CDR1 is SGDLS and CDR2 is YYNGEE in the germline V gene. V gave up 2 bases and J gave up 3 bases, with 17 bases separating them. The CDR3: CASSVGSRGADYGYTF. The CDR3 coding sequence is TGTGCCAGCAGCGTGGGATCGCGGGGGGCAGACTATGGCTACACCTTC.

This chain joins TRBV2 and TRBJ1-6; 8 positions match TRBD1. CDR1 and CDR2 from the germline V gene are SNHLY and FYNNEI. V lost 4 bases to trimming and J lost 3 bases; unmatched junction nucleotides: 8. CDR3 length: 17 residues. This CDR3 is CASSGAGGSIYNSPLHF. CDR3 DNA: TGTGCCAGCAGTGGTGCAGGGGGCAGTATCTATAATTCACCCCTCCACTTT.

The rearrangement uses TRBV27 and TRBJ1-4, with 8 bases matching TRBD1. Germline CDR1 is MNHEY and CDR2 is SMNVEV (reference sequence). V gave up 0 bases and J gave up 8 bases; unmatched junction bases: 5. This CDR3 region has 15 residues. The CDR3 region is CASSLSRNRGEKLFF. The CDR3 DNA reads TGTGCCAGCAGTTTATCTCGGAACAGGGGGGAAAAACTGTTTTTT.

V gene TRBV12-3 or TRBV12-4 combines with J gene TRBJ1-1, with 7 bases aligning to TRBD1. Germline trimming cut 6 bases from V and 6 bases from J; bases unmatched to any gene: 7. The length of the CDR3 is 13 residues. CDR3 nucleotides: TGTGCCAGCAGGAATACAGGGGCTCCTGAAGCTTTCTTT. It codes for CASRNTGAPEAFF.

CDR3 bases: TGTGCCAGCAGCCTCGGGACCCTGGGAGACACCGGGGAGCTGTTTTTT. Translation gives CASSLGTLGDTGELFF. The chain has TRBV4-2 and TRBJ2-2, with D perhaps TRBD1 or TRBD2 (5 bases each). The CDR3 runs 16 residues. V gave up 4 bases and J gave up 3 bases, with 15 bases separating them. Germline CDR1 is LGHNA and CDR2 is YNFKEQ.

The chain recombines TRBV30 with TRBJ1-3; D is uncertain. Germline V gives CDR1 GTSNPN, CDR2 SVGIG (reference sequence). Between the trimmed V and J ends, which lost 2 bases and 0 bases, there was a span of 8 bases. The CDR3 is made up of 14 amino acids. The CDR3 reads CAWSSLDSGNTIYF. As DNA, the CDR3 is TGTGCCTGGAGTTCCCTGGACTCTGGAAACACCATATATTTT.

V is TRBV19 and J is TRBJ2-1, with 10 positions matching TRBD1. In germline, CDR1 is LNHDA, CDR2 SQIVND (reference sequence). The ends lost 5 bases at V and 7 bases at J; junction bases unmatched: 5. The CDR3 spans 14 residues. The chain's CDR3 is CASSGRTGGNEQFF. The CDR3 region has the DNA TGTGCCAGTAGTGGCCGGACAGGGGGGAATGAGCAGTTCTTC.

This clone has ten or more counts. The chain is built from TRBV6-4 and TRBJ1-1; 7 positions agree with TRBD1. This CDR3 has 12 residues. The J segment lost 7 bases and the V segment lost 6 bases, leaving 5 bases of the junction unmatched. CDR1 MRHNA and CDR2 SNTAGT come from the germline V gene. CDR3 sequence: CASRNYRGEAFF. The DNA for the CDR3 is TGTGCCAGCAGGAACTACAGGGGTGAAGCTTTCTTT.

The chain recombines TRBV19 with TRBJ2-1; 7 bases align to TRBD1. Trimming cost V 5 bases and J 0 bases; bases outside gene matches: 4. This CDR3 region has 15 residues. Germline CDR1 and CDR2: LNHDA and SQIVND (reference sequence). The DNA of the CDR3 is TGTGCCAGTAGTTTCCGGACAGGCTCCTACAATGAGCAGTTCTTC. Its protein is CASSFRTGSYNEQFF.

This clone was seen a handful of times. The chain joins TRBV12-3 or TRBV12-4 to TRBJ2-7; no clear D gene. V was pared by 5 bases and J by 4 bases, with 12 bases between. CDR3 length equals 13 residues. The CDR3 spells CASSPYKLYEQYF. DNA of the CDR3: TGTGCCAGCAGTCCCTATAAGTTATACGAGCAGTACTTC.

V is TRBV7-2 and J is TRBJ2-1; 10 bases line up with TRBD2. The junction had 4 bases not matched to a gene; V was cut back by 6 bases and J by 2 bases. Per germline, CDR1 SGHTA and CDR2 FQGNSA. The CDR3 runs 15 residues. CDR3 in DNA: TGTGCCAGCAGTATTACTAGCGGGACCTACAATGAGCAGTTCTTC. It is translated as CASSITSGTYNEQFF.

The chain employs TRBV6-5 and TRBJ1-3, with TRBD1 as a possible D gene (5 bases). The CDR3 has 14 residues. V dropped 4 bases and J dropped 6 bases, with 13 bases sitting between them. Germline-derived CDR1 and CDR2 are MNHEY and SVGAGI. The CDR3 sequence: CASSFDLRENTIYF. The CDR3 DNA sequence: TGTGCCAGCAGTTTCGACCTCAGGGAAAACACCATATATTTT.

The rearrangement links TRBV9 to TRBJ2-7, with D tentatively TRBD2 (6 bases). Germline V gene lookup returns CDR1 SGDLS and CDR2 YYNGEE. The CDR3 has 14 residues. V lost 0 bases and J 3 bases, leaving 10 bases between the germline ends. The CDR3 reads CASSVGGDLYEQYF. The CDR3 DNA reads TGTGCCAGCAGCGTAGGGGGGGACCTCTACGAGCAGTACTTC.

The chain employs TRBV7-9 and TRBJ1-3; D gene unclear. Per germline, CDR1 SEHNR and CDR2 FQNEAQ (reference sequence). Trimming stripped 0 bases from V and 0 bases from J, with 9 bases between. This CDR3 is 16 amino acids long. The CDR3 here is CASSLAGSYSGNTIYF. CDR3 nucleotide sequence: TGTGCCAGCAGCTTAGCGGGCAGCTACTCTGGAAACACCATATATTTT.

This chain links TRBV7-8 with TRBJ1-2, with a tentative D call TRBD1 (5 bases). The length of the CDR3 is 13 residues. V was cut by 5 bases and J by 8 bases, with 15 bases left in between. CDR1 SGHVS and CDR2 FQNEAQ come from the germline V gene. CDR3 residues: CASSQGRTGGYTF. For the CDR3, the DNA is TGTGCCAGCAGCCAGGGTAGGACGGGGGGCTACACCTTC.

The chain employs TRBV3-1 (or the pseudogene TRBV3-2) and TRBJ2-4; D perhaps matches TRBD2 (7 bases). CDR1 LGHDT and CDR2 YNNKEL come from the germline V gene (reference sequence). Trimming shortened V by 2 bases and J by 1 base, and 12 bases separated the two germline ends. This CDR3 has 16 residues. The CDR3 DNA reads as TGTGCCAGCAGCCAACTGGGGGGGCTTGCCAAAAACATTCAGTACTTC. This encodes CASSQLGGLAKNIQYF.

The chain is built from TRBV5-4 and TRBJ2-6; weak D call: TRBD2 (5 bases). V lost 4 bases and J lost 1, with 15 bases in between. This CDR3 has 17 residues. Germline V CDR1 and CDR2: SGHNT, YYREEE (reference sequence). This CDR3 is CASSGGGAASGANVLTF. The CDR3 DNA sequence: TGTGCCAGCAGCGGCGGAGGAGCGGCGTCTGGGGCCAACGTCCTGACTTTC. The whole variable domain, remainder taken from reference TRBV5-4 and TRBJ2-6, is ETGVTQSPTHLIKTRGQQVTLRCSSQSGHNTVSWYQQALGQGPQFIFQYYREEENGRGNFPPRFSGLQFPNYSSELNVNALELDDSALYLCASSGGGAASGANVLTFGAGSRLTVL.

As concerns this clone: Other DNA sequences in this sample translate to the same CDR3. V and J are TRBV4-2 and TRBJ2-3; 10 bases align to TRBD2. The trim removed 0 bases at V and 1 base at J, leaving 1 base unmatched. The CDR3 totals 16 residues. Germline V gene data show CDR1 as LGHNA and CDR2 as YNFKEQ. In DNA form, the CDR3 reads TGTGCCAGCAGCCAAGATCTAGCGGGAGGCACAGATACGCAGTATTTT. This encodes CASSQDLAGGTDTQYF.

The genes are TRBV6-1 and TRBJ1-5; unclear D gene. The CDR3 has 14 amino acids. V was clipped by 0 bases and J by 0 bases, with 3 bases between them. Germline CDR1 MNHNS, CDR2 SASEGT. CDR3 DNA sequence: TGTGCCAGCAGTGAAGCAGTTAGCAATCAGCCCCAGCATTTT. Translating it yields CASSEAVSNQPQHF.

The CDR3 region is CASSFEPVADNEQFF. CDR3 in DNA: TGTGCCAGCAGCTTCGAGCCAGTGGCCGACAATGAGCAGTTCTTC. The chain joins TRBV5-4 to TRBJ2-1; D is ambiguous. Trimming stripped 2 bases from V and 5 bases from J, with 14 bases between. The CDR3 is 15 residues long. CDR1 and CDR2 from the germline V gene are SGHNT and YYREEE (reference sequence).

The chain couples TRBV7-9 to TRBJ1-2; TRBD1 agrees at 10 bases. The V and J ends lost 6 bases and 1 base, in that order; junction bases with no gene match: 11. The germline V gene encodes CDR1 SEHNR and CDR2 FQNEAQ (reference sequence). CDR3 size: 17 residues. The CDR3 DNA follows: TGTGCCAGCAGTTACACCGGGACAGGGGTAATTAACTATGGCTACACCTTC. Its translation is CASSYTGTGVINYGYTF.

The chain uses TRBV30 and TRBJ1-1; perhaps TRBD1 as D (5 bases). This CDR3 is 12 amino acids long. Per the germline V gene, CDR1 is GTSNPN and CDR2 is SVGIG (reference sequence). Trimming took off 3 bases at V and 10 bases at J, with 15 bases between the two ends. CDR3: CAWSGSGRGAFF. CDR3 coding DNA: TGTGCCTGGAGCGGCTCAGGGAGGGGAGCTTTCTTT.

The chain couples TRBV3-1 (or the pseudogene TRBV3-2) to TRBJ2-7; a weak D match, TRBD2 (7 bases). The germline V gene encodes CDR1 LGHDT and CDR2 YNNKEL (reference sequence). The CDR3 sequence is 17 residues long. Trimming cost V 1 base and J 7 bases, with 23 bases left between them. Written as DNA, the CDR3 is TGTGCCAGCAGCCAAGTAGGATCGCGGGGGCGTGGACTTGAGCAGTACTTC. Translation: CASSQVGSRGRGLEQYF.

This clone was found a few times. The chain combines TRBV12-5 with TRBJ1-1; no definite D call. CDR3 size: 13 residues. V lost 3 bases and J lost 0, with 5 bases in between. Germline CDR1 LGHNT, CDR2 FRNRAP. CDR3 sequence: CASGLVVNTEAFF. In DNA, the CDR3 is TGTGCTAGTGGTTTAGTTGTGAACACTGAAGCTTTCTTT.